This T cell receptor beta chain was observed in a study of blood T cell repertoires in COVID-19. The table came from immunoSEQ multiplex PCR; TCRdb's copy has only in-frame clones and leaves some out. The sample lists more than 200,000 clones, 90% to 95% occurring once. Germline CDR1 PRHDT, CDR2 FYEKMQ (reference sequence). CDR3 length equals 17 residues. Between the trimmed V and J ends, which lost 0 bases and 3 bases, there was a span of 14 bases. This chain connects TRBV13 to TRBJ2-2; D might be TRBD2 (6 bases). The sample consisted of PBMCs or T cells enriched from blood (not recorded which). The clonotype originates from a woman between 18 and 29 years old who had recovered from COVID-19. The CDR3 spells CASSLGGRDSYTGELFF. The CDR3 DNA reads as TGTGCCAGCAGCTTAGGGGGCCGGGACTCATACACCGGGGAGCTGTTTTTT.